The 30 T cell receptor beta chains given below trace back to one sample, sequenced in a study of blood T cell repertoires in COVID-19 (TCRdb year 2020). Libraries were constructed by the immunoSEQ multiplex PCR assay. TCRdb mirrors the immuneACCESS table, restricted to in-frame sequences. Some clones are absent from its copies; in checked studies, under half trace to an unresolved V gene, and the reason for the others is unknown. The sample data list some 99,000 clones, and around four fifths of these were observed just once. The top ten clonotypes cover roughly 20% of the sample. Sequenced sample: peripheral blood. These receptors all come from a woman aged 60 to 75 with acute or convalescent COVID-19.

CDR3 in DNA: TGTGCCAGCAGCACGGGACGGGAGATAAACATTCAGTACTTC. This translates into CASSTGREINIQYF. The chain links TRBV5-4 to TRBJ2-4; D might be TRBD2 (6 bases). This CDR3 spans 14 amino acids. Germline V gene sequence: CDR1 SGHNT, CDR2 YYREEE (reference sequence). V lost 4 bases and J 6 bases, leaving 14 bases between the germline ends.

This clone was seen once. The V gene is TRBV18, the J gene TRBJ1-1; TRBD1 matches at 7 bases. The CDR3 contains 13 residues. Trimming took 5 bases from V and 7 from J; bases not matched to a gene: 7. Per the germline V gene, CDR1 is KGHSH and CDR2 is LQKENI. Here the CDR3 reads CASSGRGENEAFF. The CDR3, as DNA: TGTGCCAGCTCAGGCAGGGGGGAAAATGAAGCTTTCTTT.

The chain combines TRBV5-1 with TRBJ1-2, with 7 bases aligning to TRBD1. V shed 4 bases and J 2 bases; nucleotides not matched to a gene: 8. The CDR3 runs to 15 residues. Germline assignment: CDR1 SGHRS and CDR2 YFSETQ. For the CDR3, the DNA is TGCGCCAGCAGCCCGGGACAGCAGAACAACTATGGCTACACCTTC. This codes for CASSPGQQNNYGYTF.

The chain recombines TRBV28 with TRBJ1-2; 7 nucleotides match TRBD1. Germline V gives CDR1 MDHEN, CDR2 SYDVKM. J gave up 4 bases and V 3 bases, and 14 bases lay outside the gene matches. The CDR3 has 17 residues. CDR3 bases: TGTGCCAGCAGTTTGACTGACCTCCCGGGACAGTTCTATGGCTACACCTTC. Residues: CASSLTDLPGQFYGYTF.

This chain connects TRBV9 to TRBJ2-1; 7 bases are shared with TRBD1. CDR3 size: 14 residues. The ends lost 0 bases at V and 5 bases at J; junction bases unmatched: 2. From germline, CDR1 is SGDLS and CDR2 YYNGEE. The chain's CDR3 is CASSVGGQNNEQFF. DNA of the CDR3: TGTGCCAGCAGCGTAGGGGGACAGAACAATGAGCAGTTCTTC.

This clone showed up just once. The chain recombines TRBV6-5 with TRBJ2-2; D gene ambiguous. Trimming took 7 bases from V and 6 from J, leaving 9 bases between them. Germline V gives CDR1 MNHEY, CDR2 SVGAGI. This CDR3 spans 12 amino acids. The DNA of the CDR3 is TGTGCCAGCATCGGTTCCCCCGGGGAGCTGTTTTTT. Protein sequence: CASIGSPGELFF.

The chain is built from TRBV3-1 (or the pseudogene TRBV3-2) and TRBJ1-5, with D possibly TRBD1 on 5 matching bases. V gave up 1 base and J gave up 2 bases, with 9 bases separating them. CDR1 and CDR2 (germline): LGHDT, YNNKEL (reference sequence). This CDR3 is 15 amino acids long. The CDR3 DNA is TGTGCCAGCAGCCAAGCTCGGGGGGGCAATCAGCCCCAGCATTTT. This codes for CASSQARGGNQPQHF.

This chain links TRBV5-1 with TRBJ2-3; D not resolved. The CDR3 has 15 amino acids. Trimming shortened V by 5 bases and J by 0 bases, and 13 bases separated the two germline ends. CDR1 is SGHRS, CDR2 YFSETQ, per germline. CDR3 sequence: CASRNRDASTDTQYF. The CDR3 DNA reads TGCGCCAGCAGAAACAGAGATGCTAGCACAGATACGCAGTATTTT.

CDR3 in DNA: TGTGCCAGCAGCCGAGGACAGGGTGAAAAACTGTTTTTT. This codes for CASSRGQGEKLFF. The chain uses TRBV14 and TRBJ1-4; 8 bases are shared with TRBD1. This CDR3 spans 13 amino acids. Germline loops: CDR1 SGHDN, CDR2 FVKESK. J lost 7 bases, V lost 4 bases, and 2 bases had no gene match.

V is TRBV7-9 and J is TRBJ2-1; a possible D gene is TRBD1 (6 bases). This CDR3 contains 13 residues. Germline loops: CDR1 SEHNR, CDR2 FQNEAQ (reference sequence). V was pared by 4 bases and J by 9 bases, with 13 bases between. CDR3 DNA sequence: TGTGCCAGCAGCTACAGGGAGAGGGTTGAGCAGTTCTTC. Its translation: CASSYRERVEQFF.

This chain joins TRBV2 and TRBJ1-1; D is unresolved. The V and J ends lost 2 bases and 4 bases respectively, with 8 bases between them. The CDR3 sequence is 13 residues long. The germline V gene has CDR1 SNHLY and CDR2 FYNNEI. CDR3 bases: TGTGCCAGCAGTGAACGAGGTCTCACTGAAGCTTTCTTT. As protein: CASSERGLTEAFF. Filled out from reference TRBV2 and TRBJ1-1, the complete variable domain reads EPEVTQTPSHQVTQMGQEVILRCVPISNHLYFYWYRQILGQKVEFLVSFYNNEISEKSEIFDDQFSVERPDGSNFTLKIRSTKLEDSAMYFCASSERGLTEAFFGQGTRLTVV.

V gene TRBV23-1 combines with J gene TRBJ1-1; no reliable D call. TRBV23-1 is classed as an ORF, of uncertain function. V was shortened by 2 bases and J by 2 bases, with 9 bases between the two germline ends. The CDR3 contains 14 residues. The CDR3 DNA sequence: TGCGCCAGCAGTCAAGGAGAGGAAAACACTGAAGCTTTCTTT. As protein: CASSQGEENTEAFF.

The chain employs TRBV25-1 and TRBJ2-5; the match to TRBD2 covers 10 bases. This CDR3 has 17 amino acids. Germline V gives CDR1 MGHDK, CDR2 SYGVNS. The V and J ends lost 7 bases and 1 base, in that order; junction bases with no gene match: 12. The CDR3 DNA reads TGTGCCAGCACAGCGGCTAGCGGGAGAGGACCCCAAGAGACCCAGTACTTC. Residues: CASTAASGRGPQETQYF.

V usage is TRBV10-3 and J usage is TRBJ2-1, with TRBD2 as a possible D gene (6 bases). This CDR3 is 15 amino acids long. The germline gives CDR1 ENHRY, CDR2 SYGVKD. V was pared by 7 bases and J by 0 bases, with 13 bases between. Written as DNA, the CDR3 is TGTGCCATCACCGGGGGTCCTCGCTCCTACAATGAGCAGTTCTTC. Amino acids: CAITGGPRSYNEQFF.

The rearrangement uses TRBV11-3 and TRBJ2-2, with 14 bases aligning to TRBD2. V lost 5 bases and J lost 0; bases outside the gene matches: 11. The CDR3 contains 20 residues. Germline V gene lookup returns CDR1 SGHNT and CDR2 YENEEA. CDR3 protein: CASSRRLVGLAGANTGELFF. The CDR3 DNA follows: TGTGCCAGCAGCCGTCGACTGGTGGGACTAGCGGGGGCGAACACCGGGGAGCTGTTTTTT.

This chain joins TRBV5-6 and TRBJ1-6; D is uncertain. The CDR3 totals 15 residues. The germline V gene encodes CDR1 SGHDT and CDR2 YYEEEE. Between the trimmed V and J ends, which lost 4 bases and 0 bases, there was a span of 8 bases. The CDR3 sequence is CASSGRSSYNSPLHF. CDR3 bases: TGTGCCAGCAGCGGGCGTAGCTCCTATAATTCACCCCTCCACTTT. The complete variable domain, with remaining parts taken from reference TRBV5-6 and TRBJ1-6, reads DAGVTQSPTHLIKTRGQQVTLRCSPKSGHDTVSWYQQALGQGPQFIFQYYEEEERQRGNFPDRFSGHQFPNYSSELNVNALLLGDSALYLCASSGRSSYNSPLHFGNGTRLTVT.

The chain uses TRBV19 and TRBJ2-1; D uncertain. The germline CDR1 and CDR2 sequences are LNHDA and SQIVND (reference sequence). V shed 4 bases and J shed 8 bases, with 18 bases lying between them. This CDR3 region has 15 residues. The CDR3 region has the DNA TGTGCCAGTAGTACCTCTAGGTCCTCTCGATATGAGCAGTTCTTC. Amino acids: CASSTSRSSRYEQFF.

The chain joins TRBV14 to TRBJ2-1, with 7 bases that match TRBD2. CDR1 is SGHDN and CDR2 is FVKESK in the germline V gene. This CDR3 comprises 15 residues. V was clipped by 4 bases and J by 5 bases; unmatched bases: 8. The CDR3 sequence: CASSLLASLDNEQFF. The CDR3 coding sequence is TGTGCCAGCAGCCTACTAGCGTCATTGGACAATGAGCAGTTCTTC.

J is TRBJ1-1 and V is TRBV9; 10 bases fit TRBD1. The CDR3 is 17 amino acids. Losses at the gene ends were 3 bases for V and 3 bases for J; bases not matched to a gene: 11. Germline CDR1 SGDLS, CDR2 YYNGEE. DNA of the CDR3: TGTGCCAGCAGCGCCGCCCGGGACAGGGGAGATTACACTGAAGCTTTCTTT. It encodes CASSAARDRGDYTEAFF.

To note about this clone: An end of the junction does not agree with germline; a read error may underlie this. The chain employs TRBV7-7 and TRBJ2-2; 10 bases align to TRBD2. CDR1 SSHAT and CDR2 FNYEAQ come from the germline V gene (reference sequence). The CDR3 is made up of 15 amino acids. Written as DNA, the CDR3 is TGTGCTAGCAGCCGGACTAGCGGAAACACCGGGGAGCTGTTTTTT. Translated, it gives CASSRTSGNTGELFF.

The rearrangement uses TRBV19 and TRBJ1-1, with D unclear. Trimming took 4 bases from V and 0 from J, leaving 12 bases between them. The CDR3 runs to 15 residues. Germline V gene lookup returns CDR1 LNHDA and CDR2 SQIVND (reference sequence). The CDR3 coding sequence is TGTGCCAGTAGTACCCGGGCGGGAGTGAACACTGAAGCTTTCTTT. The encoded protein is CASSTRAGVNTEAFF.

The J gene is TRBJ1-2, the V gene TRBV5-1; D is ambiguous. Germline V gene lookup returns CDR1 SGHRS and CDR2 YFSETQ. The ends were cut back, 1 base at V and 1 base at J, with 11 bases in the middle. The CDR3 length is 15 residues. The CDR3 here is CASSLNGYGNYGYTF. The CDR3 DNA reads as TGCGCCAGCAGCTTGAACGGGTACGGTAACTATGGCTACACCTTC.

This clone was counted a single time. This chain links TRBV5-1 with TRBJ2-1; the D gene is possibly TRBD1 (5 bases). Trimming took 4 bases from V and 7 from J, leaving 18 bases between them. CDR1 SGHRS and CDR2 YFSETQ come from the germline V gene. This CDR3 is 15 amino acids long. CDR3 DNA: TGCGCCAGCAGCCCTCGGGTAGCAGGGCGGAATGAGCAGTTCTTC. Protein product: CASSPRVAGRNEQFF.

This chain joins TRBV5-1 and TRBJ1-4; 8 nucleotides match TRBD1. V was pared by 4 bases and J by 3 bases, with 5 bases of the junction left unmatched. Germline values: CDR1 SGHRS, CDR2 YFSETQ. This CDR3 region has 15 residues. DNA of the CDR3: TGCGCCAGCAGCCCCCAGGGGGCCCCTAATGAAAAACTGTTTTTT. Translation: CASSPQGAPNEKLFF.

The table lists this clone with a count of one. The CDR3 DNA sequence: TGTGCCACCAGTGAGGGACAGGGGGTCTACGAGCAGTACTTC. Its translation is CATSEGQGVYEQYF. The chain carries TRBV24-1 and TRBJ2-7; TRBD1 matches 11 bases. This CDR3 spans 14 amino acids. Per the germline V gene, CDR1 is KGHDR and CDR2 is SFDVKD. V gave up 4 bases and J gave up 3 bases; unmatched junction bases: 1.

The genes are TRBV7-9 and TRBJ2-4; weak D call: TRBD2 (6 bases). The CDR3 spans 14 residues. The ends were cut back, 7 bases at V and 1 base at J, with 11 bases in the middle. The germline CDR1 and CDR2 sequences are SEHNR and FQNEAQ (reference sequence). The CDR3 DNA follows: TGTGCCAGCACCTTTGGGGGGGCCAAAAACATTCAGTACTTC. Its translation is CASTFGGAKNIQYF.

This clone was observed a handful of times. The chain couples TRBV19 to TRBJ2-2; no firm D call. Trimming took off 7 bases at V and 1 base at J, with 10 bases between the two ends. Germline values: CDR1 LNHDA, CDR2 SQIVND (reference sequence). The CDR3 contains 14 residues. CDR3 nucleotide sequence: TGTGCCAGTACATTGGCCCAGAACACCGGGGAGCTGTTTTTT. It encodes CASTLAQNTGELFF.

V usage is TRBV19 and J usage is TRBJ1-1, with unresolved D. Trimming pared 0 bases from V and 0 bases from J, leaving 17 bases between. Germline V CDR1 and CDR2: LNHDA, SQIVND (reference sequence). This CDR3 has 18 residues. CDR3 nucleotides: TGTGCCAGTAGTATAGATCCAGGCCGGCGGGGTATGAACACTGAAGCTTTCTTT. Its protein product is CASSIDPGRRGMNTEAFF.

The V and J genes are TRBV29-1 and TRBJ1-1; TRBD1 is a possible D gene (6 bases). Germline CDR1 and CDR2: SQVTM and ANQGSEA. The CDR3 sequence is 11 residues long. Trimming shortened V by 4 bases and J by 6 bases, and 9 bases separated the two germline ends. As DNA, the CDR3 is TGCAGCGTTGCCCGGACAGCTGAAGCTTTCTTT. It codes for CSVARTAEAFF.

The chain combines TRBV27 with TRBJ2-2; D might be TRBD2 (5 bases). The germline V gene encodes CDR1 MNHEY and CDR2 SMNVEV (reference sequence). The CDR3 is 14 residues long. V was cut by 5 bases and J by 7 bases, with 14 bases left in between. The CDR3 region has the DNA TGTGCCAGCAGTCCCGGTCTAGCATACGGGGAGCTGTTTTTT. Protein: CASSPGLAYGELFF.